Each of the 4 T cell receptor beta chains below was sequenced from the same sample in a study of T cells after yellow fever vaccination. TCRdb reprocessed the 5' RACE reads via MiXCR and lists one record per CDR3 protein. Seen here are hundreds of thousands of distinct CDR3 sequences, about 9.5% observed once, and the top ten hold about a sixth. The sequenced sample was PBMCs, obtained on the day of the first yellow fever vaccination. The receptors shown here come from a man in his late teens or twenties who received the YFV17D yellow fever vaccine.

This clonotype was seen a few times. The chain combines TRBV10-3 with TRBJ1-5; perhaps TRBD1 as D (6 bases). The germline V gene has CDR1 ENHRY and CDR2 SYGVKD. V was shortened by 8 bases and J by 3 bases, with 11 bases between the two germline ends. The CDR3 covers 13 residues. DNA for the CDR3: TGTGCCATCCAGGGGCAGGCCAATCAGCCCCAGCATTTT. Amino acid sequence: CAIQGQANQPQHF.

This rearrangement joins TRBV4-3 to TRBJ1-1; D is unclear. This CDR3 contains 15 residues. Deletions cut 0 bases from V and 5 bases from J, with 13 bases between. The germline V gene has CDR1 LGHNA and CDR2 YSLEER. The CDR3 sequence is CASSQETARGTEAFF. CDR3 coding DNA: TGCGCCAGCAGCCAAGAAACAGCCAGAGGAACTGAAGCTTTCTTT.

This clonotype has just a few counts. V gene TRBV4-3 combines with J gene TRBJ2-2, with D unresolved. Looked up from germline, CDR1 is LGHNA and CDR2 is YSLEER. V was shortened by 0 bases and J by 3 bases, with 5 bases between the two germline ends. The CDR3 totals 14 residues. The CDR3 spells CASSQEGDTGELFF. The DNA for the CDR3 is TGCGCCAGCAGCCAAGAAGGCGACACCGGGGAGCTGTTTTTT.

Ten or more counts support this clonotype. Written as DNA, the CDR3 is TGTGCCAGCAGTGGGGGGGCCCCCGGGGAGCTGTTTTTT. It specifies CASSGGAPGELFF. The gene calls are TRBV6-6 and TRBJ2-2, with D possibly TRBD2 on 7 matching bases. V shed 5 bases and J shed 6 bases, with 10 bases lying between them. This CDR3 contains 13 residues. Germline assignment: CDR1 MNHNY and CDR2 SVGAGI (reference sequence).